This T cell receptor (beta chain) was retrieved from a study of cytomegalovirus exposure and HLA in healthy donors. The CDR3 extends over 16 amino acids. Trimming pared 5 bases from V and 0 bases from J, leaving 14 bases between. Germline V gene lookup returns CDR1 SGHAT and CDR2 FQNNGV. PCR employed 60 Vbeta and 13 Jbeta primers. Repertoires were generated with immunoSEQ multiplex PCR, while TCRdb's copy carries only in-frame clones and drops some. The sample lists 150,000 to 200,000 clones; 81% were seen once. Sequenced input: PBMCs. The receptor's source is a man aged 45-60 years in good health and CMV-seropositive. The V gene is TRBV11-2, the J gene TRBJ1-3; D remains ambiguous. The CDR3 DNA is TGTGCCAGCAGCAATCAAATACTCAACTCTGGAAACACCATATATTTT. Its translation: CASSNQILNSGNTIYF. Supplemented by reference TRBV11-2 and TRBJ1-3, the full variable domain reads EAGVAQSPRYKIIEKRQSVAFWCNPISGHATLYWYQQILGQGPKLLIQFQNNGVVDDSQLPKDRFSAERLKGVDSTLKIQPAKLEDSAVYLCASSNQILNSGNTIYFGEGSWLTVV.